This TCR beta chain was sequenced during a study of CD8 T cells in ankylosing spondylitis. Whole-study findings and limits: Clones tied to disease were said to be significantly enriched in matched ankylosing spondylitis synovial fluid. Apparently characteristic of ankylosing spondylitis blood was a TCR beta motif (roughly eight highly homologous variants).

With regard to this clonotype: The antigen is not known.

Trimming took 3 bases from V and 2 from J; bases not matched to a gene: 5. The germline gives CDR1 SNHLY, CDR2 FYNNEI. The CDR3 consists of 15 residues. Researchers built TCR beta libraries using quantitative 5'-RACE with molecular barcodes. Each CDR3 protein gets one entry after TCRdb re-called the 5' RACE reads with MiXCR. The sample includes fewer than 400,000 distinct CDR3 sequences, approximately 8.2% of them seen just once. Specimen: blood, either unsorted or a sorted T cell fraction (not recorded which). The origin of this receptor is a male donor with ankylosing spondylitis. The chain carries TRBV2 and TRBJ2-3, with 7 bases matching TRBD2. CDR3 sequence: CASSDRAGSTDTQYF. CDR3 coding DNA: TGTGCCAGCAGTGACCGAGCGGGGTCCACAGATACGCAGTATTTT. Supplemented by reference TRBV2 and TRBJ2-3, the full variable domain reads EPEVTQTPSHQVTQMGQEVILRCVPISNHLYFYWYRQILGQKVEFLVSFYNNEISEKSEIFDDQFSVERPDGSNFTLKIRSTKLEDSAMYFCASSDRAGSTDTQYFGPGTRLTVL.